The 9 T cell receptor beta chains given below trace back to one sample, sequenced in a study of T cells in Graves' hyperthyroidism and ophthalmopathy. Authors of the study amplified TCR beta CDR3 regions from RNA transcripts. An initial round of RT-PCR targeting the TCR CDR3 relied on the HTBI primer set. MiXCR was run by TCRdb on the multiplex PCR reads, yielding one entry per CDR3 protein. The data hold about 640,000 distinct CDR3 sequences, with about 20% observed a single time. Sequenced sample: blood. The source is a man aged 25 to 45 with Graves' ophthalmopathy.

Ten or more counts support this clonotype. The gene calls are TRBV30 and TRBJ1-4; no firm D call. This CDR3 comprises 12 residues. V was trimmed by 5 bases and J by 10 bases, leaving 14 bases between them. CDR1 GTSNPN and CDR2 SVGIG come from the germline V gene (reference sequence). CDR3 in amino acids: CAWSRAAGKLFF. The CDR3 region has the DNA TGTGCCTGGTCCCGGGCAGCTGGAAAACTGTTTTTT.

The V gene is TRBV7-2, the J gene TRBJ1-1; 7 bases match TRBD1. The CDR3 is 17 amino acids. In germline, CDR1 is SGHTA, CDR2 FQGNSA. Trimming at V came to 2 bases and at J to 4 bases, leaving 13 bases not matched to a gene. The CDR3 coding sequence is TGTGCCAGCAGCTTATTATCTATGACAGGGTCGGGCACTGAAGCTTTCTTT. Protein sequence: CASSLLSMTGSGTEAFF.

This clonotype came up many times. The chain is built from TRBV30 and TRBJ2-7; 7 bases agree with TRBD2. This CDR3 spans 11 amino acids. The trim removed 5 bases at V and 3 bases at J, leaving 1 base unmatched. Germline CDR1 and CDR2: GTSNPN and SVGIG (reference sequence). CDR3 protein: CAWGRGYEQYF. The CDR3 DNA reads TGTGCCTGGGGGAGGGGCTACGAGCAGTACTTC.

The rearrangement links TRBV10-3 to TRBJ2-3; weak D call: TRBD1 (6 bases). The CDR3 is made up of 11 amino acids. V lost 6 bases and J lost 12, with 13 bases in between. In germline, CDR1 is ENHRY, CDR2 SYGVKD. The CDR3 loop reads CAISEKGVQYF. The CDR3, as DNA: TGTGCCATCAGCGAGAAGGGGGTCCAGTATTTT.

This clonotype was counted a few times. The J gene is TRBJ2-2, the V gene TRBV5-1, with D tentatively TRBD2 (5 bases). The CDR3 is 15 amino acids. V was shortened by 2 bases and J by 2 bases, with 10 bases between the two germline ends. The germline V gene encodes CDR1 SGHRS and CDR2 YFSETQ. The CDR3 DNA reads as TGCGCCAGCAGCTTTGGTAGCGCAAACACCGGGGAGCTGTTTTTT. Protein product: CASSFGSANTGELFF.

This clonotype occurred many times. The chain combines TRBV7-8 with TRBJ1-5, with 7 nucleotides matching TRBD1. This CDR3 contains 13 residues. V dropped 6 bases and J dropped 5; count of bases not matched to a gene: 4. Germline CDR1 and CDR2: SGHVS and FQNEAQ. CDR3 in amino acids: CASSQQGYQPQHF. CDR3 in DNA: TGTGCCAGCAGTCAACAGGGGTATCAGCCCCAGCATTTT.

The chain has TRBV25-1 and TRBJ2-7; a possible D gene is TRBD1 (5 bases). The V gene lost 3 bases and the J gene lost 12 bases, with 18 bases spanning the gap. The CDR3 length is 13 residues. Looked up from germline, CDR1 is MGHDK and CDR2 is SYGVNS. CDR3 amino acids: CASSDQGFYEVYF. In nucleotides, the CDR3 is TGTGCCAGCAGTGACCAGGGATTCTACGAGGTGTACTTC.

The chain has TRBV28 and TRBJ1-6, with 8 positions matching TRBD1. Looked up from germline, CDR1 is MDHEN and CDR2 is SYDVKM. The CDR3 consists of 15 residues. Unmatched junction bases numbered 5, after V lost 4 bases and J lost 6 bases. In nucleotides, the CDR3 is TGTGCCAGCAGTTCCCAGACAGGGGCTAATTCACCCCTCCACTTT. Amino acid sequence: CASSSQTGANSPLHF.

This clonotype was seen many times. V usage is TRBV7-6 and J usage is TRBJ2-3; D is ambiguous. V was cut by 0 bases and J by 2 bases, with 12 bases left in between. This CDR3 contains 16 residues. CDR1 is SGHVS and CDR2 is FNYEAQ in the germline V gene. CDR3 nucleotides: TGTGCCAGCAGCTTAGCTCCGACTGGATCCACAGATACGCAGTATTTT. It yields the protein CASSLAPTGSTDTQYF. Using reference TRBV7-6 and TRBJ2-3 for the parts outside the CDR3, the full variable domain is GAGVSQSPRYKVTKRGQDVALRCDPISGHVSLYWYRQALGQGPEFLTYFNYEAQQDKSGLPNDRFSAERPEGSISTLTIQRTEQRDSAMYRCASSLAPTGSTDTQYFGPGTRLTVL.